This T cell receptor (beta chain) comes out of a study of CD8 T cells in Susac syndrome. Germline CDR1 and CDR2: KGHSH and LQKENI. Trimming took off 2 bases at V and 4 bases at J, with 8 bases between the two ends. The length of the CDR3 is 13 residues. CD8+ and CD4+ T cells circulating in blood were sequenced for TCR beta. The patients who served as multiple sclerosis controls were treatment-naive and had stable or active relapsing-remitting disease that fulfilled the revised McDonald criteria. Random hexamers primed reverse transcription of 0.5 to 1 ug RNA. Coverage of TCR beta CDR3 amplification by immunoSEQ multiplex PCR extended to 54 Vbeta and 13 Jbeta. Each CDR3 protein is one row after TCRdb ran MiXCR on the immunoSEQ multiplex PCR reads. The repertoire includes around 180,000 distinct CDR3 sequences, around 95% of them detected once, and 0.093% sits in the top ten.

This TCR derives from a human donor with multiple sclerosis. The specimen was CD4+ T cells from PBMCs. This chain joins TRBV18 and TRBJ1-1; D is unclear. Here the CDR3 reads CASSPGPGTEAFF. CDR3 bases: TGTGCCAGCTCACCAGGTCCGGGCACTGAAGCTTTCTTT.